This T cell receptor (beta chain) is drawn from a study of blood T cell repertoires in COVID-19. For the study at large: From the United States, Italy and Spain came samples of acute and convalescent COVID-19.

CDR3 length: 17 residues. V gave up 1 base and J gave up 2 bases; unmatched junction bases: 8. Germline CDR1 is SGHDT and CDR2 is YYEEEE. Using immunoSEQ multiplex PCR, the repertoire was profiled, and TCRdb retains in-frame clones only, with some absent. The data show some 80,000 clones, with 70% to 90% seen just once and over 15% held by the top ten. This TCR was sampled from a human donor in a cohort sampled during active COVID-19. The chain joins TRBV5-6 to TRBJ1-3; 8 bases map to TRBD1. Sequencing input: peripheral blood. CDR3 sequence reads: CASSLSGGAGAGNTIYF. DNA for the CDR3: TGTGCCAGCAGCTTGTCAGGGGGCGCAGGGGCTGGAAACACCATATATTTT.